This TCR beta chain was observed in a study of blood T cell repertoires in COVID-19. The overall study: The origin of the acute and convalescent COVID-19 samples was the United States, Italy and Spain. From T cells, B-cell-depleted T cells, or PBMCs came the material, which was cDNA or gDNA.

Sequencing was performed with immunoSEQ multiplex PCR; in TCRdb, only in-frame clones are kept and a portion is missing. The sample carries around 260,000 clones, approximately 86% recorded once. The sequencing input was peripheral blood. The sequence was obtained from a man in his forties who had recovered from COVID-19.

The DNA for the CDR3 is TGTGCCAGCAGAACCGGGACTAGCGGGGGGGATACGCAGTATTTT. Translating it yields CASRTGTSGGDTQYF. The rearrangement uses TRBV6-5 and TRBJ2-3; TRBD2 matches at 15 bases. The V segment lost 6 bases and the J segment 6 bases; nucleotides outside the gene matches: 4. The germline gives CDR1 MNHEY, CDR2 SVGAGI. The CDR3 runs 15 residues.